This T cell receptor (beta chain) derives from a study of technical replicates of blood from several donors. Germline V lookup: CDR1 SGDLS, CDR2 YYNGEE. The CDR3 spans 14 residues. The V end lost 4 bases, the J end lost 0 bases, and 5 bases lay between the germline ends. The table came from immunoSEQ multiplex PCR; TCRdb's copy has only in-frame clones and leaves some out. The sample gives about 84,000 clones, about 90% of which show up once; roughly 0.25% is in the top ten. This clonotype originated in a human donor in good health. Sequencing was done on a sample of T cells isolated from PBMCs. The chain couples TRBV9 to TRBJ2-6, with D uncertain. The CDR3 loop is CASSQSSGANVLTF. The CDR3 DNA follows: TGTGCCAGCAGCCAGTCCTCTGGGGCCAACGTCCTGACTTTC.